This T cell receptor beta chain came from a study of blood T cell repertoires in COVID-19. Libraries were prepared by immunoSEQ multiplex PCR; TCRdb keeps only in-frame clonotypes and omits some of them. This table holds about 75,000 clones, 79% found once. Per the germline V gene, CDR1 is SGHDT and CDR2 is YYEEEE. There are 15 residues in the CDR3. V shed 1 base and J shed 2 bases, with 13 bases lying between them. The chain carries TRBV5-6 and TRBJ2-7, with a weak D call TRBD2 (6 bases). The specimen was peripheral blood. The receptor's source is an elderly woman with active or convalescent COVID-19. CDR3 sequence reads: CASSLRDLATYEQYF. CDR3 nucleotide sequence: TGTGCCAGCAGCTTGAGGGACTTAGCTACCTACGAGCAGTACTTC. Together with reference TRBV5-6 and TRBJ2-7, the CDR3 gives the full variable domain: DAGVTQSPTHLIKTRGQQVTLRCSPKSGHDTVSWYQQALGQGPQFIFQYYEEEERQRGNFPDRFSGHQFPNYSSELNVNALLLGDSALYLCASSLRDLATYEQYFGPGTRLTVT.